This entry lists 24 T cell receptor beta chains sequenced from one sample in a study of T cells expressing NK-cell markers (TCRdb year 2020). Library construction relied on 5' RACE. Sequencing was carried out with an Illumina HiSeq 2000. Through TCRdb reprocessing, the reads give one entry per CDR3 protein sequence; DNA is omitted. The sample table gives more than 400,000 distinct CDR3 sequences. The top ten clonotypes cover approximately 7% of the sample. Specimen: blood T cells: a sorted CD56 or NKG2C T cell subset, CD4+ or CD8+ T cells, or bulk PBMC T cells (not recorded which). All receptors derive from a woman between 18 and 69 years old in good health.

The chain recombines TRBV20-1 with TRBJ2-1; the D gene TCRdb calls, TRBD2, cannot be checked with no DNA. Germline V gives CDR1 DFQATT, CDR2 SNEGSKA (reference sequence). The CDR3 runs 13 residues. The CDR3 region is CSALDRGYNEQFF.

The J gene is TRBJ2-7, the V gene TRBV2; TCRdb proposes TRBD2, but this gene call is untestable without DNA. Germline CDR1 and CDR2: SNHLY and FYNNEI. The CDR3 consists of 14 residues. This CDR3 reads CASGLAGQSYEQYF.

The genes are TRBV7-2 and TRBJ1-1. There are 13 residues in the CDR3. Germline values: CDR1 SGHTA, CDR2 FQGNSA. CDR3 protein: CASSLFSDSEAFF.

V is TRBV20-1 and J is TRBJ2-1; TCRdb's D call of TRBD1 is untestable without DNA. This CDR3 is built from 16 residues. Germline CDR1 DFQATT, CDR2 SNEGSKA (reference sequence). CDR3 sequence reads: CSARDPLLGPNNEQFF.

The chain uses TRBV5-1 and TRBJ1-2. Germline V gene sequence: CDR1 SGHRS, CDR2 YFSETQ. This CDR3 is built from 14 residues. This CDR3 is CASTLGDPAYGYTF.

The V call is TRBV20-1, the J call TRBJ1-6; without DNA, the TCRdb call of TRBD1 cannot be checked. The CDR3 consists of 18 residues. Germline V CDR1 and CDR2: DFQATT, SNEGSKA (reference sequence). The CDR3 here is CSVFTLGAAASYNSPLHF.

The chain is built from TRBV6-2 or TRBV6-3 and TRBJ2-7. Germline-derived CDR1 and CDR2 are MNHEY and SVGEGT. The CDR3 spans 12 residues. The CDR3 sequence: CASSYSTREQYF.

This chain uses TRBV9 with TRBJ2-3; the TCRdb D gene call, TRBD1, has no DNA to confirm it. The CDR3 has 17 residues. Germline loops: CDR1 SGDLS, CDR2 YYNGEE. The CDR3 sequence: CASSSLPGTPLTDTQYF.

The gene calls are TRBV7-3 and TRBJ1-1. Germline-derived CDR1 and CDR2 are SGHTA and FQGTGA. This CDR3 is built from 15 residues. This CDR3 reads CASSDNRRMNTEAFF.

The chain joins TRBV7-8 to TRBJ1-5; TCRdb indicates TRBD1, and absent DNA this call remains unverified. CDR1 and CDR2 (germline): SGHVS, FQNEAQ. This CDR3 spans 15 amino acids. The CDR3 sequence: CASSFTDGNNQPQHF.

This chain uses TRBV20-1 with TRBJ2-1; TCRdb gives TRBD1 as the D gene, but with no DNA this cannot be confirmed. CDR1 is DFQATT and CDR2 is SNEGSKA in the germline V gene (reference sequence). The CDR3 covers 14 residues. The CDR3 sequence: CSARRGSGSNEQFF.

The V and J genes are TRBV18 and TRBJ2-1; the D gene TCRdb calls, TRBD1, cannot be checked with no DNA. The CDR3 spans 16 residues. Germline loops: CDR1 KGHSH, CDR2 LQKENI. This chain's CDR3 is CASSPALQGFYNEQFF.

This chain connects TRBV12-3 or TRBV12-4 to TRBJ2-3; TCRdb selects TRBD1, and the lack of DNA leaves this call unchecked. This CDR3 has 17 amino acids. CDR3 sequence reads: CASSPGQGPPYTDTQYF.

The chain joins TRBV5-6 to TRBJ2-3; the TRBD1 assignment by TCRdb is unverifiable without DNA. The CDR3 runs 16 residues. Germline V gene sequence: CDR1 SGHDT, CDR2 YYEEEE. CDR3 in amino acids: CASSLTGGAKTDTQYF.

The chain is built from TRBV6-5 and TRBJ1-1. This CDR3 is 15 amino acids long. Germline assignment: CDR1 MNHEY and CDR2 SVGAGI. The CDR3: CASSLRSGMNTEAFF.

The CDR3 sequence: CASSLGTSGAYNEQFF. The chain uses TRBV7-9 and TRBJ2-1; the D call of TRBD2 rests on TCRdb alone, since no DNA is present to check it. CDR1 SEHNR and CDR2 FQNEAQ come from the germline V gene (reference sequence). The CDR3 totals 16 residues.

The chain couples TRBV29-1 to TRBJ1-2; TCRdb gives TRBD1 as the D gene, but with no DNA this cannot be confirmed. The CDR3 runs 11 residues. CDR1 is SQVTM, CDR2 ANQGSEA, per germline. The CDR3 is CSVQGAGGYTF. Full variable domain (outside the CDR3, taken from reference TRBV29-1 and TRBJ1-2): SAVISQKPSRDICQRGTSLTIQCQVDSQVTMMFWYRQQPGQSLTLIATANQGSEATYESGFVIDKFPISRPNLTFSTLTVSNMSPEDSSIYLCSVQGAGGYTFGSGTRLTVV.

The V call is TRBV5-4, the J call TRBJ1-1. The length of the CDR3 is 14 residues. The germline CDR1 and CDR2 sequences are SGHNT and YYREEE (reference sequence). The CDR3 is CASSSGLADTEAFF.

The rearrangement joins TRBV4-3 to TRBJ2-1; TCRdb lists TRBD2, though no DNA is available to test this call. Germline CDR1 and CDR2: LGHNA and YSLEER. This CDR3 has 16 amino acids. CDR3 sequence reads: CASSQDSGTRGNEQFF.

The rearrangement uses TRBV7-8 and TRBJ2-1; TCRdb names TRBD1, which stays unverified in the absence of DNA. Germline lookup yields CDR1 SGHVS and CDR2 FQNEAQ. The CDR3 is made up of 16 amino acids. The CDR3 sequence: CASSLVGGRSYNEQFF.

V usage is TRBV7-2 and J usage is TRBJ1-5; TCRdb calls TRBD1, which cannot be checked without DNA. The CDR3 length is 15 residues. Germline V CDR1 and CDR2: SGHTA, FQGNSA. This chain's CDR3 is CASSPGQRFNQPQHF.

The chain has TRBV20-1 and TRBJ2-7; TCRdb proposes TRBD2, but this gene call is untestable without DNA. Germline CDR1 DFQATT, CDR2 SNEGSKA (reference sequence). The CDR3 loop spans 16 amino acids. The chain's CDR3 is CSARDLGASGSYEQYF.

The chain carries TRBV7-2 and TRBJ1-4; TCRdb's D gene call, TRBD1, goes unchecked for lack of DNA. This CDR3 comprises 14 residues. Germline CDR1 is SGHTA and CDR2 is FQGNSA. The CDR3 protein is CASSLQGINEKLFF.

The chain couples TRBV12-3 or TRBV12-4 to TRBJ1-5; TCRdb names TRBD1, which stays unverified in the absence of DNA. This CDR3 contains 14 residues. CDR3 region: CASSPDRGDQPQHF.